This T cell receptor beta chain emerged from a study of T-cell memory formation after mild COVID-19. Study at large: In these data, TCR clusters were largely donor specific. Findings and caveats of the study: The study found balanced CD4/CD8 in clones contracting day 15 to 85 and a CD4+ lean in later expanders. Pre-infection memory carried some responding clones, suggesting that cross-reactive memory joined.

Turning to this clonotype: Its antigen is undetermined.

This CDR3 region has 19 residues. Per germline, CDR1 MNHEY and CDR2 SVGAGI. Deletions cut 0 bases from V and 7 bases from J, with 26 bases between. The 5'RACE method, run with constant-segment primers, produced TCR alpha and TCR beta cDNA libraries (carrying sample barcodes and UMIs). TCRdb fed the 5' RACE reads into MiXCR, producing one record per CDR3 protein. The table has 470,000 or so distinct CDR3 sequences, about 23% seen once. This rearrangement joins TRBV6-5 to TRBJ2-3; perhaps TRBD1 as D (5 bases). This TCR came from an adult woman who had mild COVID-19 (a few samples of this study predate the infection). Cell type and time point are not known. Sample: PBMCs or a T cell subset sorted from them (not recorded which). As DNA, the CDR3 is TGTGCCAGCAGTTACTCGAGGTTTTGGGGCGGCTCACGAGAGTATACGCAGTATTTT. It encodes CASSYSRFWGGSREYTQYF.